Listed below are T cell receptor beta chains from one sample, sequenced in a study of blood T cell repertoires in COVID-19. Sequencing used immunoSEQ multiplex PCR; TCRdb keeps in-frame clones, though not all of them. The table has about 190,000 clones, less than 85% seen once. The sample consisted of PBMCs or T cells enriched from blood (not recorded which). The receptors stem from a young woman who had recovered from COVID-19. Each CDR3 is given with its conserved first and last residue. Each record gives: clone size, D gene, J gene, V gene, CDR3 DNA, CDR3 protein. A D gene is named only where the DNA matches it firmly. Clone sizes are given selectively: once, few, many, or a class where the clone is expanded.

clone_size: NA; d_call: TRBD1; j_call: TRBJ1-1; v_call: TRBV19; cdr3_nt: TGTGCCAGTAGTTCTCCTCGTGAGGGGGCGAACACTGAAGCTTTCTTT; cdr3_aa: CASSSPREGANTEAFF
clone_size: NA; d_call: NA; j_call: TRBJ2-3; v_call: TRBV4-1; cdr3_nt: TGCGCCAGCAGCCTCTCCCGGAGTGAGACGCAGTATTTT; cdr3_aa: CASSLSRSETQYF
clone_size: few; d_call: TRBD1; j_call: TRBJ1-5; v_call: TRBV24-1; cdr3_nt: TGTGCCACCAGTGACCCCGGACAGGGGGCCGGTCAGCCCCAGCATTTT; cdr3_aa: CATSDPGQGAGQPQHF
clone_size: NA; d_call: TRBD1; j_call: TRBJ2-1; v_call: TRBV19; cdr3_nt: TGTGCCAGTAGCTCACAGGGGTACTCCTACAATGAGCAGTTCTTC; cdr3_aa: CASSSQGYSYNEQFF
clone_size: NA; d_call: NA; j_call: TRBJ1-4; v_call: TRBV4-1; cdr3_nt: TGCGCCAGCAGCCAAGAGGGTTGGGGAGGGGGTAATGAAAAACTGTTTTTT; cdr3_aa: CASSQEGWGGGNEKLFF
clone_size: NA; d_call: NA; j_call: TRBJ1-6; v_call: TRBV28; cdr3_nt: TGTGCCAGCAGGTCGATGGGGGCCTCTAATTCACCCCTCCACTTT; cdr3_aa: CASRSMGASNSPLHF
clone_size: NA; d_call: NA; j_call: TRBJ1-4; v_call: TRBV6-5; cdr3_nt: TGTGCCAGCATGGGGTCACAGGGATACGATGAAAAACTGTTTTTT; cdr3_aa: CASMGSQGYDEKLFF
clone_size: once; d_call: NA; j_call: TRBJ1-1; v_call: TRBV6-5; cdr3_nt: TGTGCCAGCAGTTATGTAGACATGAACACTGAAGCTTTCTTT; cdr3_aa: CASSYVDMNTEAFF
clone_size: NA; d_call: NA; j_call: TRBJ1-5; v_call: TRBV7-8; cdr3_nt: TGTGCCAGCAGCGGTAGTCAGGTAGCGAGCAATCAGCCCCAGCATTTT; cdr3_aa: CASSGSQVASNQPQHF
clone_size: few; d_call: TRBD1; j_call: TRBJ1-5; v_call: TRBV25-1; cdr3_nt: TGTGCCAGCAGTGTGACAGGGATCGACCAGCCCCAGCATTTT; cdr3_aa: CASSVTGIDQPQHF
clone_size: many; d_call: NA; j_call: TRBJ2-7; v_call: TRBV7-9; cdr3_nt: TGTGCCAGCAGCTCCCCCTCCCGGGAGACCTACGAGCAGTACTTC; cdr3_aa: CASSSPSRETYEQYF
clone_size: NA; d_call: TRBD2; j_call: TRBJ2-1; v_call: TRBV2; cdr3_nt: TGTGCCAGCATGGGCCCTAGCGGCGATGAGCAGTTCTTC; cdr3_aa: CASMGPSGDEQFF
clone_size: NA; d_call: TRBD1; j_call: TRBJ2-1; v_call: TRBV18; cdr3_nt: TGTGCCAGCTCACCCCGGGACAGGTTAAACAATGAGCAGTTCTTC; cdr3_aa: CASSPRDRLNNEQFF
clone_size: NA; d_call: TRBD1; j_call: TRBJ1-2; v_call: TRBV7-8; cdr3_nt: TGTGCCAGCAGCTCCAGAGGACAGGTTAACTATGGCTACACCTTC; cdr3_aa: CASSSRGQVNYGYTF
clone_size: NA; d_call: TRBD1; j_call: TRBJ1-4; v_call: TRBV7-2; cdr3_nt: TGTGCCAGCAGCCTGGGACAGACCGAAAAACTGTTTTTT; cdr3_aa: CASSLGQTEKLFF
clone_size: few; d_call: TRBD1; j_call: TRBJ1-2; v_call: TRBV27; cdr3_nt: TGTGCCAGCAGTGCACAGGGGGAGGTCTACACCTTC; cdr3_aa: CASSAQGEVYTF
clone_size: NA; d_call: NA; j_call: TRBJ1-2; v_call: TRBV5-1; cdr3_nt: TGCGCCAGCAGCTTGCGGCAGGGAGGGGTAAATGGCTACACCTTC; cdr3_aa: CASSLRQGGVNGYTF
clone_size: NA; d_call: NA; j_call: TRBJ2-5; v_call: TRBV10-3; cdr3_nt: TGTGCCATCAGTGACTCCCAGGGGAGGGCCGGGGGGTACCAAGAGACCCAGTACTTC; cdr3_aa: CAISDSQGRAGGYQETQYF
clone_size: NA; d_call: TRBD1; j_call: TRBJ1-6; v_call: TRBV7-6; cdr3_nt: TGTGCCAGCAGCGATACGGACAGGGGGCTGGGTTCACCCCTCCACTTT; cdr3_aa: CASSDTDRGLGSPLHF
clone_size: NA; d_call: TRBD1; j_call: TRBJ1-2; v_call: TRBV5-8; cdr3_nt: TGTGCCAGCAGCTTGGAACTTCCGGGACAGGGGATCTATGGCTACACCTTC; cdr3_aa: CASSLELPGQGIYGYTF
clone_size: few; d_call: TRBD1; j_call: TRBJ2-7; v_call: TRBV27; cdr3_nt: TGTGCCAGCAGGGAGTTCAGGGGGCTTAAAGACGAGCAGTACTTC; cdr3_aa: CASREFRGLKDEQYF
clone_size: NA; d_call: NA; j_call: TRBJ2-3; v_call: TRBV10-1; cdr3_nt: TGCGCCAGCAGTGGACAGGCCCCCTTCGACACAGATACGCAGTATTTT; cdr3_aa: CASSGQAPFDTDTQYF
clone_size: NA; d_call: NA; j_call: TRBJ2-7; v_call: TRBV7-8; cdr3_nt: TGTGCCAGCAGCAACAGGGTTGGCTACGAGCAGTACTTC; cdr3_aa: CASSNRVGYEQYF
clone_size: NA; d_call: TRBD2; j_call: TRBJ2-3; v_call: TRBV7-9; cdr3_nt: TGTGCCAGCAGCTTTCCCCCTTCCGGGGGGGGAGACACAGATACGCAGTATTTT; cdr3_aa: CASSFPPSGGGDTDTQYF
clone_size: once; d_call: NA; j_call: TRBJ1-1; v_call: TRBV5-6; cdr3_nt: TGTGCCAGCAGCCCACCGAGCCTCTTTAACACTGAAGCTTTCTTT; cdr3_aa: CASSPPSLFNTEAFF
clone_size: NA; d_call: TRBD2; j_call: TRBJ2-3; v_call: TRBV2; cdr3_nt: TGTGCCAGCGGACTAGACACAGATACGCAGTATTTT; cdr3_aa: CASGLDTDTQYF
clone_size: NA; d_call: TRBD2; j_call: TRBJ2-3; v_call: TRBV11-3; cdr3_nt: TGTGCCAGCAGCTTAGGAGGGCGGGGGGGCACAGATACGCAGTATTTT; cdr3_aa: CASSLGGRGGTDTQYF
clone_size: few; d_call: NA; j_call: TRBJ1-5; v_call: TRBV28; cdr3_nt: TGTGCCAGCATAGAGGGAAACCAGCCCCAGCATTTT; cdr3_aa: CASIEGNQPQHF
clone_size: NA; d_call: TRBD1; j_call: TRBJ1-1; v_call: TRBV28; cdr3_nt: TGTGCCAGCAGCCACGACCCATGGACAGGGAACACTGAAGCTTTCTTT; cdr3_aa: CASSHDPWTGNTEAFF
clone_size: NA; d_call: TRBD1; j_call: TRBJ1-5; v_call: TRBV28; cdr3_nt: TGTGCCAGCAGAACTGACAGGGAGACATATAGCAATCAGCCCCAGCATTTT; cdr3_aa: CASRTDRETYSNQPQHF
clone_size: NA; d_call: NA; j_call: TRBJ2-5; v_call: TRBV7-9; cdr3_nt: TGTGCCAGCAGCCTGACAAGGGGGGGGGCCCAGTACTTC; cdr3_aa: CASSLTRGGAQYF
clone_size: NA; d_call: TRBD2; j_call: TRBJ2-5; v_call: TRBV6-5; cdr3_nt: TGTGCCAGCAGCCTGGGGGTAGCGGGAGGAGAGACCCAGTACTTC; cdr3_aa: CASSLGVAGGETQYF